These T cell receptor beta chains were read from a single sample in a study of cytomegalovirus exposure and HLA in healthy donors. Some clones are missing from TCRdb's copy, which holds only in-frame ones; the method was immunoSEQ multiplex PCR. The sample includes fewer than 100,000 clones, about four fifths of them seen just once. The sequencing sample was made of PBMCs. These receptors came from a woman aged 40 to 55 in good health and CMV-seropositive. CDR3s include the opening cysteine and the closing phenylalanine or tryptophan. The D gene is left open where the match is weak. The size of a clone is reported for some rows only, either as once, few or many, or as a class for expanded clones.

abundance,j_gene,d_gene,v_gene,CDR3aa,CDR3nt
-,TRBJ2-1,-,TRBV7-9,CASSLSTVYNEQFF,TGTGCCAGCAGCTTGTCGACAGTCTACAATGAGCAGTTCTTC
-,TRBJ2-7,-,TRBV29-1,CSVLVSYEQYF,TGCAGCGTGTTAGTTTCCTACGAGCAGTACTTC
-,TRBJ1-1,TRBD1,TRBV18,CASSQTVGTGENTEAFF,TGTGCCAGCTCACAGACCGTCGGGACAGGGGAGAACACTGAAGCTTTCTTT
few,TRBJ2-1,TRBD2,TRBV11-3,CASSLVAGGPGYEQFF,TGTGCCAGCAGCTTAGTAGCGGGAGGGCCAGGATATGAGCAGTTCTTC
-,TRBJ2-5,-,TRBV18,CASSPLPSGETQYF,TGTGCCAGCTCACCGCTACCTTCGGGGGAGACCCAGTACTTC
-,TRBJ2-1,-,TRBV5-4,CASSLGQSSYNEQFF,TGTGCCAGCAGCCTCGGACAGAGCTCCTACAATGAGCAGTTCTTC
few,TRBJ1-1,-,TRBV6-6,CASSYELNTEAFF,TGTGCCAGCAGTTACGAGTTGAACACTGAAGCTTTCTTT
-,TRBJ1-3,-,TRBV25-1,CASKFGGSGNTIYF,TGTGCCAGCAAATTTGGGGGGTCTGGAAACACCATATATTTT
-,TRBJ1-4,TRBD1,TRBV7-9,CASSPTDRANEKLFF,TGTGCCAGCAGCCCAACGGACAGGGCAAATGAAAAACTGTTTTTT
-,TRBJ1-4,-,TRBV2,CASITTTNEKLFF,TGTGCCAGTATTACAACAACTAATGAAAAACTGTTTTTT
-,TRBJ2-2,-,TRBV27,CASNSGITGELFF,TGTGCCAGCAACTCCGGGATCACCGGGGAGCTGTTTTTT
-,TRBJ1-6,TRBD1,TRBV6-5,CASRPGQGSSPLHF,TGTGCCAGCAGACCGGGACAGGGGTCCTCACCCCTCCACTTT
-,TRBJ2-7,-,TRBV27,CASSTPGYEQYF,TGTGCCAGCAGTACACCAGGGTATGAGCAGTACTTC
once,TRBJ2-2,-,TRBV28,CASSFVTGELFF,TGTGCCAGCAGTTTCGTCACCGGGGAGCTGTTTTTT
-,TRBJ1-2,-,TRBV5-1,CASSLTAPYGYTF,TGCGCCAGCAGCTTGACAGCTCCCTATGGCTACACCTTC
once,TRBJ2-1,TRBD2,TRBV7-9,CASNTGTSGGGEQFF,TGTGCCAGCAACACAGGGACTAGCGGGGGCGGGGAGCAGTTCTTC
-,TRBJ2-5,-,TRBV6-5,CASSSTSGTQYF,TGTGCCAGCAGTTCCACAAGTGGGACCCAGTACTTC
-,TRBJ2-5,TRBD2,TRBV7-6,CASSFLTSGSGETQYF,TGTGCCAGCAGCTTTTTGACTAGCGGGAGTGGAGAGACCCAGTACTTC
-,TRBJ1-2,-,TRBV27,CASSFRDKYGYTF,TGTGCCAGCAGTTTCCGGGACAAATATGGCTACACCTTC
-,TRBJ1-1,TRBD1,TRBV5-1,CASSLDWTGLEAFF,TGCGCCAGCAGCTTGGACTGGACAGGGCTGGAAGCTTTCTTT
-,TRBJ2-7,TRBD2,TRBV6-9,CASSALAGGPTYEQYF,TGTGCCAGCAGTGCCTTAGCGGGAGGGCCTACCTACGAGCAGTACTTC
-,TRBJ1-1,-,TRBV19,CASSRVGQKNTEAFF,TGTGCCAGTAGTAGGGTCGGACAGAAGAACACTGAAGCTTTCTTT
once,TRBJ2-2,-,TRBV6-5,CASSPLRGSGELFF,TGTGCCAGCAGCCCCCTCAGAGGTTCCGGGGAGCTGTTTTTT
-,TRBJ2-3,-,TRBV4-1,CASSRAGALVDTQYF,TGCGCCAGCAGCCGAGCAGGGGCATTGGTAGATACGCAGTATTTT
-,TRBJ2-1,-,TRBV18,CASSPVALLGSGSYNEQFF,TGTGCCAGCTCACCGGTCGCTTTGCTGGGGAGCGGGTCCTACAATGAGCAGTTCTTC
few,TRBJ1-1,-,TRBV6-1,CASIPGGNTEAFF,TGTGCCAGCATACCGGGAGGGAACACTGAAGCTTTCTTT
-,TRBJ1-3,-,TRBV7-2,CASSLAGGGGNTIYF,TGTGCCAGCAGCTTAGCGGGAGGGGGGGGAAACACCATATATTTT
-,TRBJ1-2,TRBD1,TRBV4-1,CASSQTGTGEWGYTF,TGCGCCAGCAGCCAAACCGGGACAGGGGAGTGGGGCTACACCTTC
-,TRBJ2-5,TRBD2,TRBV10-2,CASKPSGSLSETQYF,TGCGCCAGCAAGCCTAGCGGGAGTTTGTCAGAGACCCAGTACTTC
-,TRBJ2-3,TRBD1,TRBV6-5,CASSIRTGVDTQYF,TGTGCCAGCAGTATCCGGACAGGGGTAGATACGCAGTATTTT
-,TRBJ2-5,TRBD2,TRBV6-1,CASSAVAGRETQYF,TGTGCCAGCAGTGCAGTAGCGGGGCGAGAGACCCAGTACTTC
many,TRBJ2-7,-,TRBV7-9,CASSSSTDSPSYEQYF,TGTGCCAGCAGCTCTTCGACTGACAGTCCCTCCTACGAGCAGTACTTC
-,TRBJ2-7,-,TRBV1,CTSSQKGPYEQYF,TGCACCAGCAGCCAAAAGGGGCCCTACGAGCAGTACTTC
-,TRBJ2-1,TRBD2,TRBV27,CASSPGLAGGGEQFF,TGTGCCAGCAGTCCTGGACTAGCGGGAGGGGGTGAGCAGTTCTTC
-,TRBJ1-5,-,TRBV6-6,CASSYSGAGAQHF,TGTGCCAGCAGTTACTCAGGGGCAGGGGCCCAGCATTTT
once,TRBJ2-2,TRBD2,TRBV9,CASRGSAGELFF,TGTGCCAGCCGCGGGAGCGCCGGGGAGCTGTTTTTT
-,TRBJ2-3,TRBD1,TRBV28,CASSSDRGGRTQYF,TGTGCCAGCAGCTCGGACAGGGGAGGTCGGACGCAGTATTTT
-,TRBJ2-1,-,TRBV29-1,CSVEREILKLGLYNEQFF,TGCAGCGTTGAGAGGGAAATTCTAAAACTCGGCTTATACAATGAGCAGTTCTTC
-,TRBJ1-3,TRBD1,TRBV5-1,CASSERQGLSGNTIYF,TGCGCCAGCAGCGAACGACAGGGGTTATCAGGAAACACCATATATTTT
-,TRBJ2-1,-,TRBV30,CAWSVPGGGNEQFF,TGTGCCTGGAGTGTACCGGGGGGCGGAAATGAGCAGTTCTTC
-,TRBJ2-3,-,TRBV4-2,CASSQGENTQYF,TGTGCCAGCAGCCAAGGAGAGAATACGCAGTATTTT
-,TRBJ2-7,-,TRBV27,CASSLSGMGHVEQYF,TGTGCCAGCAGTTTATCGGGGATGGGGCACGTGGAGCAGTACTTC
few,TRBJ1-4,-,TRBV25-1,CASQDTSSNEKLFF,TGTGCCAGCCAGGATACGAGTTCTAATGAAAAACTGTTTTTT
-,TRBJ1-5,-,TRBV19,CASSGVFGNQPQHF,TGTGCCAGTTCGGGGGTTTTCGGCAATCAGCCCCAGCATTTT
-,TRBJ2-6,-,TRBV5-5,CASSPHWGDGSSGANVLTF,TGTGCCAGCAGCCCCCACTGGGGGGACGGAAGCTCTGGGGCCAACGTCCTGACTTTC